The source of this T cell receptor (beta chain) is a study of sequential checkpoint blockade in melanoma. The sample's treatment: randomized to nivolumab then ipilimumab (arm A) or the reverse (arm B). V was cut by 2 bases and J by 8 bases, with 9 bases left in between. In germline, CDR1 is MNHNS, CDR2 SASEGT. This CDR3 region has 12 residues. The method was immunoSEQ multiplex PCR; TCRdb's version includes in-frame clones alone and lacks a portion of them. The data show about 17,000 clones, with around 70% seen just once and 21% held by the top ten. V is TRBV6-1 and J is TRBJ1-2; tentative D call: TRBD1 (5 bases). The TCR was taken from a human donor with melanoma. The specimen was CD8+ T cells sorted from blood (inferred from file names), collected from a patient given nivolumab and ipilimumab in sequence. CDR3 in amino acids: CASSEWGDGYTF. CDR3 in DNA: TGTGCCAGCAGTGAATGGGGGGACGGCTACACCTTC.